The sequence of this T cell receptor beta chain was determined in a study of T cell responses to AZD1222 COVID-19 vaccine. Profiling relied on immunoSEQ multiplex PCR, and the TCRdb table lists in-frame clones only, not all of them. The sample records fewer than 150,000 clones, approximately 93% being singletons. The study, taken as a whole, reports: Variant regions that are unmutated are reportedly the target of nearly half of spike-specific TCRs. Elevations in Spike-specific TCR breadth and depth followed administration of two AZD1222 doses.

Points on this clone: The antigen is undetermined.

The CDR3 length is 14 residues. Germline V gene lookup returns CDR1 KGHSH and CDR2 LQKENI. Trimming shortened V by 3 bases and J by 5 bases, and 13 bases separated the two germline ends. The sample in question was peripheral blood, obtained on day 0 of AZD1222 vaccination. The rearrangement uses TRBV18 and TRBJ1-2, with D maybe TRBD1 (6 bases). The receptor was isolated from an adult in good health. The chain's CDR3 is CASSPGAGIYGYTF. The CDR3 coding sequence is TGTGCCAGCTCACCGGGGGCAGGGATTTATGGCTACACCTTC.